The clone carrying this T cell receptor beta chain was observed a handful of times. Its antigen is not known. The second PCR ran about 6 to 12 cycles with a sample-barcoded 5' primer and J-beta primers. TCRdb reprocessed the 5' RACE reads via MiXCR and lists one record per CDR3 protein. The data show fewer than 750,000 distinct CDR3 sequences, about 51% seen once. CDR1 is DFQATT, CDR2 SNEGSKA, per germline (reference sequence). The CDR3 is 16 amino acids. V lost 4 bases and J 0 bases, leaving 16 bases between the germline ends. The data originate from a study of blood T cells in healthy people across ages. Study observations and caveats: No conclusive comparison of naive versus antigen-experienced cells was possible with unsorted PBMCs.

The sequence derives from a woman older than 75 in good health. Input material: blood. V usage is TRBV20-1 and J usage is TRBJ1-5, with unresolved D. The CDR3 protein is CSATSAGGYSNQPQHF. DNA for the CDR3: TGCAGTGCTACTTCGGCAGGAGGATATAGCAATCAGCCCCAGCATTTT.